This entry lists 21 T cell receptor beta chains sequenced from one sample in a study of PD-1 blockade in classical Hodgkin lymphoma. The patients all showed relapse after autologous stem cell transplantation, while their brentuximab vedotin exposure varied. TCRdb's copy holds only in-frame clones and misses some; the assay was immunoSEQ multiplex PCR. This table has 37,000 or so clones, 88% appearing once. The sample in question was peripheral blood mononuclear cells (PBMCs), obtained before the second cycle of nivolumab. These receptor sequences come from a human donor with classical Hodgkin lymphoma.

The rearrangement links TRBV27 to TRBJ2-3, with D perhaps matching TRBD1 or TRBD2 (5 bases each). CDR1 is MNHEY, CDR2 SMNVEV, per germline (reference sequence). The CDR3 has 15 residues. Trimming took 8 bases from V and 0 from J, leaving 15 bases between them. The CDR3: CASGQGAVSTDTQYF. CDR3 in DNA: TGTGCCAGCGGCCAGGGAGCGGTTAGCACAGATACGCAGTATTTT.

The chain is built from TRBV9 and TRBJ2-1; 9 nucleotides agree with TRBD2. There are 18 residues in the CDR3. Germline V gives CDR1 SGDLS, CDR2 YYNGEE. J was trimmed by 2 bases and V by 4 bases; bases with no gene match: 13. The CDR3 protein is CASSPGLAGIGTYNEQFF. The CDR3 DNA reads TGTGCCAGCAGCCCTGGGCTAGCGGGGATTGGCACCTACAATGAGCAGTTCTTC.

This chain connects TRBV30 to TRBJ1-2; TRBD1 matches at 8 bases. CDR1 and CDR2 from the germline V gene are GTSNPN and SVGIG (reference sequence). Trimming removed 0 bases from V and 5 bases from J; junction bases left unmatched: 5. The CDR3 loop spans 14 amino acids. Written as DNA, the CDR3 is TGTGCCTGGAGTGTGACCCGGACAGGGTATGGCTACACCTTC. Residues: CAWSVTRTGYGYTF.

The chain combines TRBV10-3 with TRBJ2-3; 8 bases align to TRBD2. Germline trimming cut 4 bases from V and 5 bases from J; bases unmatched to any gene: 5. Germline V CDR1 and CDR2: ENHRY, SYGVKD. The CDR3 spans 14 residues. The CDR3 spells CAISVGGRLDTQYF. The CDR3 coding sequence is TGTGCCATCAGTGTGGGCGGGAGGTTAGATACGCAGTATTTT.

This chain connects TRBV7-6 to TRBJ2-3; D is perhaps TRBD2 (6 bases). CDR1 SGHVS and CDR2 FNYEAQ come from the germline V gene. V lost 7 bases to trimming and J lost 4 bases, with 15 bases between them. This CDR3 has 14 amino acids. The CDR3 spells CASKPGVAADTQYF. CDR3 sequence (DNA): TGTGCCAGCAAACCGGGGGTAGCGGCAGATACGCAGTATTTT.

This clone was seen once. The CDR3 here is CASSLMFVDTNTGELFF. The DNA for the CDR3 is TGTGCCAGCAGCTTGATGTTCGTGGACACAAACACCGGGGAGCTGTTTTTT. The chain uses TRBV5-4 and TRBJ2-2, with a possible D match to TRBD1 (5 bases). The germline V gene has CDR1 SGHNT and CDR2 YYREEE (reference sequence). V lost 1 base and J 2 bases, leaving 15 bases between the germline ends. The CDR3 totals 17 residues.

The chain links TRBV27 to TRBJ2-1, with a possible D match to TRBD2 (6 bases). Germline V gene data show CDR1 as MNHEY and CDR2 as SMNVEV (reference sequence). V lost 3 bases and J lost 6, with 15 bases in between. The CDR3 is made up of 15 amino acids. The CDR3 DNA is TGTGCCAGCAGTTTCTGGACGGGAGTGGGCAATGAGCAGTTCTTC. Its translation is CASSFWTGVGNEQFF.

The chain recombines TRBV6-5 with TRBJ2-1, with D possibly being TRBD1 or TRBD2 (5 bases each). The V gene lost 0 bases and the J gene lost 9 bases, with 18 bases spanning the gap. From germline, CDR1 is MNHEY and CDR2 SVGAGI. This CDR3 spans 16 amino acids. The CDR3 spells CASSYSLGPDLFEQFF. As DNA, the CDR3 is TGTGCCAGCAGTTACTCGTTGGGACCAGATTTATTTGAGCAGTTCTTC.

V gene TRBV5-4 combines with J gene TRBJ2-7; 8 bases are shared with TRBD1. The CDR3 is 15 residues long. CDR1 is SGHNT and CDR2 is YYREEE in the germline V gene (reference sequence). V lost 4 bases to trimming and J lost 5 bases; unmatched junction nucleotides: 11. CDR3 sequence (DNA): TGTGCCAGCAGCCTCCTCCAGGGGGCGAGCCACGAGCAGTACTTC. The encoded protein is CASSLLQGASHEQYF.

The chain joins TRBV27 to TRBJ2-4; 8 bases line up with TRBD1. The V and J ends lost 5 bases and 6 bases, in that order; junction bases with no gene match: 6. CDR3 length equals 14 residues. Germline values: CDR1 MNHEY, CDR2 SMNVEV (reference sequence). The DNA for the CDR3 is TGTGCCAGCAGTCCCGGACAGGGTCGAAACATTCAGTACTTC. It specifies CASSPGQGRNIQYF.

In nucleotides, the CDR3 is TGTGCCAGCAGTGAAGCGCGAGGGTTTAATCAGCCCCAGCATTTT. Amino acid sequence: CASSEARGFNQPQHF. This chain uses TRBV2 with TRBJ1-5; no firm D call. Trimming took 0 bases from V and 4 from J, leaving 10 bases between them. From germline, CDR1 is SNHLY and CDR2 FYNNEI. The CDR3 has 15 residues.

This sequence joins TRBV11-3 and TRBJ2-1; D possibly corresponds to TRBD2 (5 bases). Trimming took 5 bases from V and 7 from J, leaving 9 bases between them. The CDR3 contains 12 residues. Germline V CDR1 and CDR2: SGHNT, YENEEA. The CDR3 DNA follows: TGTGCCAGCAGCCCGTGGACTAATGAGCAGTTCTTC. It encodes CASSPWTNEQFF.

This chain links TRBV15 with TRBJ2-2; D might be TRBD1 (5 bases). Germline lookup yields CDR1 LNHNV and CDR2 YYDKDF (reference sequence). The CDR3 consists of 17 residues. V was shortened by 5 bases and J by 2 bases, with 18 bases between the two germline ends. DNA of the CDR3: TGTGCCACCAGCTCCCACTGGGGCCAGACCAACACCGGGGAGCTGTTTTTT. Translated: CATSSHWGQTNTGELFF.

The rearrangement joins TRBV9 to TRBJ2-1; a possible D gene is TRBD2 (5 bases). The CDR3 covers 16 residues. CDR1 and CDR2 from the germline V gene are SGDLS and YYNGEE. Trimming cost V 0 bases and J 0 bases, with 10 bases left between them. The CDR3 loop reads CASSVGGSDSYNEQFF. CDR3 nucleotide sequence: TGTGCCAGCAGCGTAGGAGGGTCGGACTCCTACAATGAGCAGTTCTTC.

The chain employs TRBV10-3 and TRBJ1-3, with D perhaps TRBD1 (5 bases). This CDR3 is 13 amino acids long. The V gene lost 4 bases and the J gene lost 4 bases, with 8 bases spanning the gap. The V gene's germline CDR1 is ENHRY and CDR2 SYGVKD. The CDR3 DNA sequence: TGTGCCATCAGTGGGACACAGGGAAACACCATATATTTT. Encoded protein: CAISGTQGNTIYF.

The V and J genes are TRBV4-1 and TRBJ2-5; 10 nucleotides match TRBD2. CDR1 is MGHRA and CDR2 is YSYEKL in the germline V gene. CDR3 size: 15 residues. With V trimmed by 5 bases and J by 5 bases, 8 bases remained unmatched. CDR3 in DNA: TGCGCCAGCAGCTCCTTACTAGCGGGAATCGAGACCCAGTACTTC. This gives the protein CASSSLLAGIETQYF.

The V call is TRBV6-6, the J call TRBJ2-1; D is undetermined. The CDR3 consists of 14 residues. V lost 6 bases to trimming and J lost 5 bases, with 14 bases between them. The germline gives CDR1 MNHNY, CDR2 SVGAGI (reference sequence). The CDR3 region is CASRGIRVDNEQFF. As DNA, the CDR3 is TGTGCCAGCAGGGGAATACGGGTCGACAATGAGCAGTTCTTC.

The V gene is TRBV7-8, the J gene TRBJ1-4; D call uncertain. CDR3 length: 14 residues. Trimming stripped 1 base from V and 7 bases from J, with 10 bases between. Germline-derived CDR1 and CDR2 are SGHVS and FQNEAQ. The CDR3 spells CASSLDTGTEKLFF. The CDR3 DNA reads TGTGCCAGCAGCTTAGATACTGGAACTGAAAAACTGTTTTTT.

The chain is built from TRBV30 and TRBJ2-1; 9 positions agree with TRBD2. CDR3 length equals 14 residues. Germline trimming cut 1 base from V and 8 bases from J; bases unmatched to any gene: 6. The germline V gene has CDR1 GTSNPN and CDR2 SVGIG (reference sequence). CDR3 nucleotides: TGTGCCTGGAGTGGCGGGAGGGCCGGATATGAGCAGTTCTTC. Its protein product is CAWSGGRAGYEQFF.

V usage is TRBV18 and J usage is TRBJ2-1; possibly TRBD2 for D (5 bases). Germline loops: CDR1 KGHSH, CDR2 LQKENI. Trimming removed 0 bases at V and 8 bases at J, with 11 bases between. The length of the CDR3 is 14 residues. The CDR3, as DNA: TGTGCCAGCTCACCACCGCCTAGCCTCCATGAGCAGTTCTTC. This translates into CASSPPPSLHEQFF.

The chain links TRBV14 to TRBJ1-4; D is unresolved. The CDR3 loop spans 15 amino acids. The germline V gene encodes CDR1 SGHDN and CDR2 FVKESK. The V end was cut by 1 base, the J end by 3 bases, with 9 bases between. CDR3 nucleotides: TGTGCCAGCAGCCAAGTAGGGCGGCCTAATGAAAAACTGTTTTTT. Amino acids: CASSQVGRPNEKLFF.